The 27 T cell receptor beta chains below all came from one sample that was sequenced in a study of vaccination effects on CD4 cells after COVID-19. The method was immunoSEQ multiplex PCR; TCRdb's version includes in-frame clones alone and lacks a portion of them. The sample has tens of thousands of clones; around 69% are singletons. The antigens for these receptors are not known. Sequencing was preceded by expansion of antigen-specific CD4+ T cells with viral peptide pools in the ViraFEST assay. The culture ran for under eleven days, and then CD4+ T cells were isolated. Participants each got two BNT162b2 or mRNA-1273 vaccine doses. Sequencing used CD4+ T cells from PBMCs cultured with HCoV-229E spike peptides, obtained after COVID-19 vaccination. Receptors originate from a human donor who received a COVID-19 vaccine.

J is TRBJ2-5 and V is TRBV27; TRBD2 aligns across 9 bases. Germline V gene lookup returns CDR1 MNHEY and CDR2 SMNVEV (reference sequence). The CDR3 is 15 amino acids. The V gene end was trimmed by 8 bases and the J gene end by 1 base; junction bases not matched to a gene: 8. In nucleotides, the CDR3 is TGTGCCAGCCACGGGATAGCGGGAGCCCAAGAGACCCAGTACTTC. It yields the protein CASHGIAGAQETQYF.

The V call is TRBV3-1 (or the pseudogene TRBV3-2), the J call TRBJ2-1; D uncertain. Trimming stripped 6 bases from V and 1 base from J, with 1 base between. The CDR3 runs 11 residues. Germline CDR1 and CDR2: LGHDT and YNNKEL (reference sequence). DNA for the CDR3: TGTGCCAGCAGTTCCTACAATGAGCAGTTCTTC. This sequence encodes CASSSYNEQFF.

This rearrangement joins TRBV24-1 to TRBJ1-4; no reliable D call. The ends were cut back, 6 bases at V and 2 bases at J, with 6 bases in the middle. CDR3 size: 13 residues. The germline V gene encodes CDR1 KGHDR and CDR2 SFDVKD. The CDR3 coding sequence is TGTGCCACCAGTCCGCAGACTAATGAAAAACTGTTTTTT. Translating gives CATSPQTNEKLFF.

The chain combines TRBV30 with TRBJ2-3; 7 bases are shared with TRBD1. Germline CDR1 GTSNPN, CDR2 SVGIG (reference sequence). V shed 2 bases, J shed 6 bases, and the junction held 14 bases outside the gene matches. The CDR3 consists of 16 residues. The CDR3 reads CAWSLLGTAKGDTQYF. The DNA for the CDR3 is TGTGCCTGGAGTCTCCTAGGGACAGCGAAGGGGGATACGCAGTATTTT. The full variable domain, its missing parts supplied by reference TRBV30 and TRBJ2-3, is SQTIHQWPATLVQPVGSPLSLECTVEGTSNPNLYWYRQAAGRGLQLLFYSVGIGQISSEVPQNLSASRPQDRQFILSSKKLLLSDSGFYLCAWSLLGTAKGDTQYFGPGTRLTVL.

This rearrangement joins TRBV3-1 (or the pseudogene TRBV3-2) to TRBJ2-1, with TRBD2 matching 12 bases. The CDR3 is made up of 16 amino acids. Germline assignment: CDR1 LGHDT and CDR2 YNNKEL (reference sequence). J was trimmed by 7 bases and V by 0 bases; bases with no gene match: 4. This CDR3 is CASSQESSGGANEQFF. Here the CDR3 DNA reads TGTGCCAGCAGCCAAGAGTCTAGCGGGGGGGCTAATGAGCAGTTCTTC.

The CDR3 loop reads CASRSGGSVNTEAFF. In nucleotides, the CDR3 is TGTGCCAGCAGGAGCGGGGGGTCCGTGAACACTGAAGCTTTCTTT. The chain is built from TRBV6-5 and TRBJ1-1; tentatively, D is TRBD1 (5 bases). Germline CDR1 and CDR2: MNHEY and SVGAGI. Trimming cost V 6 bases and J 0 bases, with 14 bases left between them. The CDR3 loop spans 15 amino acids.

The J gene is TRBJ2-5, the V gene TRBV27; TRBD1 is a possible D gene (6 bases). The CDR3 consists of 16 residues. Trimming stripped 5 bases from V and 8 bases from J, with 24 bases between. CDR1 and CDR2 from the germline V gene are MNHEY and SMNVEV (reference sequence). CDR3 region: CASSLTYRAPGVTQYF. CDR3 nucleotides: TGTGCCAGCAGTCTTACTTACAGGGCGCCAGGGGTAACCCAGTACTTC.

V usage is TRBV5-6 and J usage is TRBJ1-1, with D tentatively TRBD1 (5 bases). Trimming shortened V by 0 bases and J by 5 bases, and 14 bases separated the two germline ends. Germline V gives CDR1 SGHDT, CDR2 YYEEEE. The CDR3 loop spans 15 amino acids. DNA for the CDR3: TGTGCCAGCAGCTTGGTAGGTCAGGGAGGGACTGAAGCTTTCTTT. Translated: CASSLVGQGGTEAFF.

This clone was seen more than once but under ten times. In DNA, the CDR3 is TGCGCCAGCAGCCAAGGGGGTGCCTCGACAGGGGCCTCCTATAATTCACCCCTCCACTTT. Protein sequence: CASSQGGASTGASYNSPLHF. The chain carries TRBV4-1 and TRBJ1-6; TRBD1 matches 8 bases. The CDR3 extends over 20 amino acids. V shed 1 base and J 0 bases; nucleotides not matched to a gene: 11. Germline V CDR1 and CDR2: MGHRA, YSYEKL.

V is TRBV7-2 and J is TRBJ1-5; D is perhaps TRBD1 (6 bases). CDR1 and CDR2 (germline): SGHTA, FQGNSA. The CDR3 consists of 15 residues. The V and J ends lost 3 bases and 7 bases respectively, with 16 bases between them. The CDR3 coding sequence is TGTGCCAGCAGCTTGGTCTCAGGGGCTGAGCAGCCCCAGCATTTT. Its translation: CASSLVSGAEQPQHF. Full variable domain (outside the CDR3, taken from reference TRBV7-2 and TRBJ1-5): GAGVSQSPSNKVTEKGKDVELRCDPISGHTALYWYRQSLGQGLEFLIYFQGNSAPDKSGLPSDRFSAERTGGSVSTLTIQRTQQEDSAVYLCASSLVSGAEQPQHFGDGTRLSIL.

The chain joins TRBV6-5 to TRBJ1-1; no clear D. The CDR3 is 12 residues long. Germline CDR1 MNHEY, CDR2 SVGAGI. V was trimmed by 4 bases and J by 6 bases, leaving 9 bases between them. CDR3 DNA sequence: TGTGCCAGCAGTTCCTGGGTTGCTGAAGCTTTCTTT. Translation gives CASSSWVAEAFF.

The chain has TRBV2 and TRBJ2-7; 7 bases agree with TRBD1. Germline V gene lookup returns CDR1 SNHLY and CDR2 FYNNEI. The CDR3 is 13 residues long. Trimming removed 6 bases from V and 3 bases from J; junction bases left unmatched: 5. The CDR3 DNA follows: TGTGCCAGCAGCGGACAGGATAACTACGAGCAGTACTTC. Translated: CASSGQDNYEQYF.

V is TRBV6-5 and J is TRBJ1-3, with 8 positions matching TRBD1. The CDR3 has 14 residues. Germline loops: CDR1 MNHEY, CDR2 SVGAGI. Losses at the gene ends were 8 bases for V and 0 bases for J; bases not matched to a gene: 3. The CDR3 region has the DNA TGTGCCAGCCCGGGACAGGACTCTGGAAACACCATATATTTT. This sequence encodes CASPGQDSGNTIYF.

The chain uses TRBV19 and TRBJ2-5, with TRBD1 matching over 7 bases. V lost 4 bases, J lost 1 base, and 6 bases stayed unmatched. The germline V gene encodes CDR1 LNHDA and CDR2 SQIVND (reference sequence). CDR3 length: 15 residues. In DNA, the CDR3 is TGTGCCAGTAGTACCTGGGACAGTGGCCAAGAGACCCAGTACTTC. It yields the protein CASSTWDSGQETQYF. Filled out from reference TRBV19 and TRBJ2-5, the complete variable domain reads DGGITQSPKYLFRKEGQNVTLSCEQNLNHDAMYWYRQDPGQGLRLIYYSQIVNDFQKGDIAEGYSVSREKKESFPLTVTSAQKNPTAFYLCASSTWDSGQETQYFGPGTRLLVL.

This clone came up once. This chain uses TRBV19 with TRBJ1-3; the D gene is possibly TRBD1 (5 bases). This CDR3 region has 14 residues. CDR1 LNHDA and CDR2 SQIVND come from the germline V gene (reference sequence). Trimming pared 4 bases from V and 0 bases from J, leaving 7 bases between. The CDR3 DNA reads as TGTGCCAGTAGTAGGGGGGACTCTGGAAACACCATATATTTT. Translated: CASSRGDSGNTIYF.

The V and J genes are TRBV7-9 and TRBJ1-1; no definite D call. V lost 8 bases and J 0 bases, leaving 16 bases between the germline ends. In germline, CDR1 is SEHNR, CDR2 FQNEAQ (reference sequence). The length of the CDR3 is 15 residues. The CDR3 reads CASVTQNSMNTEAFF. Here the CDR3 DNA reads TGTGCCAGCGTAACCCAAAACTCTATGAACACTGAAGCTTTCTTT. The complete variable domain, with remaining parts taken from reference TRBV7-9 and TRBJ1-1, reads DTGVSQNPRHKITKRGQNVTFRCDPISEHNRLYWYRQTLGQGPEFLTYFQNEAQLEKSRLLSDRFSAERPKGSFSTLEIQRTEQGDSAMYLCASVTQNSMNTEAFFGQGTRLTVV.

The gene calls are TRBV25-1 and TRBJ1-3; D is possibly TRBD1 (5 bases). Germline-derived CDR1 and CDR2 are MGHDK and SYGVNS. The V gene lost 4 bases and the J gene lost 11 bases, with 18 bases spanning the gap. The CDR3 sequence is 14 residues long. CDR3 residues: CASSVTDTSPSIYF. Written as DNA, the CDR3 is TGTGCCAGCAGTGTAACGGACACTAGCCCTTCCATATATTTT.

DNA of the CDR3: TGTGCCAGGACCAGGGGGACTAATGAAAAACTGTTTTTT. It yields the protein CARTRGTNEKLFF. The V gene is TRBV11-3, the J gene TRBJ1-4, with TRBD1 matching over 7 bases. Germline CDR1 is SGHNT and CDR2 is YENEEA. The CDR3 has 13 amino acids. With V trimmed by 9 bases and J by 2 bases, 3 bases remained unmatched.

V gene TRBV6-4 combines with J gene TRBJ2-2; D perhaps matches TRBD2 (5 bases). The length of the CDR3 is 14 residues. The germline V gene encodes CDR1 MRHNA and CDR2 SNTAGT. V lost 0 bases to trimming and J lost 3 bases, with 5 bases between them. CDR3 coding DNA: TGTGCCAGCAGTGACTCTAGCGACACCGGGGAGCTGTTTTTT. Translated: CASSDSSDTGELFF.

This sequence joins TRBV9 and TRBJ2-7, with D possibly being TRBD1 (5 bases). The V end was cut by 0 bases, the J end by 7 bases, with 20 bases between. CDR1 and CDR2 (germline): SGDLS, YYNGEE. The CDR3 consists of 16 residues. The CDR3 sequence is CASSVDPGRSLREQYF. CDR3 DNA: TGTGCCAGCAGCGTAGATCCAGGGCGATCCCTGAGGGAGCAGTACTTC.

This chain connects TRBV5-1 to TRBJ2-2, with TRBD1 matching over 12 bases. The CDR3 runs to 15 residues. The V gene end was trimmed by 4 bases and the J gene end by 6 bases; junction bases not matched to a gene: 4. Per the germline V gene, CDR1 is SGHRS and CDR2 is YFSETQ. DNA of the CDR3: TGCGCCAGCAGCCCGGGGACAGGGGGCCCCGGGGAGCTGTTTTTT. Its protein is CASSPGTGGPGELFF. The full variable domain, in which reference TRBV5-1 and TRBJ2-2 provide the parts outside the CDR3, is KAGVTQTPRYLIKTRGQQVTLSCSPISGHRSVSWYQQTPGQGLQFLFEYFSETQRNKGNFPGRFSGRQFSNSRSEMNVSTLELGDSALYLCASSPGTGGPGELFFGEGSRLTVL.

The gene calls are TRBV7-2 and TRBJ2-5; TRBD2 matches at 8 bases. The CDR3 length is 14 residues. The V and J ends lost 4 bases and 4 bases, in that order; junction bases with no gene match: 5. CDR1 and CDR2 (germline): SGHTA, FQGNSA. CDR3 in amino acids: CASSSGGAGETQYF. The CDR3 DNA reads as TGTGCCAGCAGCTCCGGGGGGGCGGGAGAGACCCAGTACTTC.

J is TRBJ2-5 and V is TRBV5-6; D may be TRBD1 (6 bases). V was clipped by 1 base and J by 3 bases, with 16 bases between them. This CDR3 has 16 amino acids. CDR1 is SGHDT, CDR2 YYEEEE, per germline. The CDR3 DNA sequence: TGTGCCAGCAGCTTGATATTCAGGGGCCACGAAGAGACCCAGTACTTC. Translating gives CASSLIFRGHEETQYF. Full variable domain (remainder filled in from reference TRBV5-6 and TRBJ2-5): DAGVTQSPTHLIKTRGQQVTLRCSPKSGHDTVSWYQQALGQGPQFIFQYYEEEERQRGNFPDRFSGHQFPNYSSELNVNALLLGDSALYLCASSLIFRGHEETQYFGPGTRLLVL.

The chain has TRBV18 and TRBJ1-1; D gene uncertain. The CDR3 runs to 13 residues. V gave up 1 base and J gave up 7 bases, with 10 bases separating them. Germline assignment: CDR1 KGHSH and CDR2 LQKENI. CDR3 sequence (DNA): TGTGCCAGCTCACCACAACTCGATAATGAAGCTTTCTTT. Translation: CASSPQLDNEAFF.

This clone was seen once. The V call is TRBV15, the J call TRBJ2-3, with D tentatively TRBD1 (6 bases). The CDR3 loop spans 14 amino acids. The germline V gene encodes CDR1 LNHNV and CDR2 YYDKDF (reference sequence). The V and J ends lost 5 bases and 3 bases respectively, with 12 bases between them. This CDR3 reads CATSAGVATDTQYF. The CDR3, as DNA: TGTGCCACCAGCGCAGGGGTGGCAACAGATACGCAGTATTTT.

The chain has TRBV5-1 and TRBJ2-7, with a weak D call TRBD1 (7 bases). CDR1 SGHRS and CDR2 YFSETQ come from the germline V gene. The CDR3 spans 15 residues. With 4 bases removed from V and 4 bases from J, the gap between germline ends came to 18 bases. CDR3 nucleotide sequence: TGCGCCAGCAGCACGGGGGACAGCAACCCGTACGAGCAGTACTTC. This encodes CASSTGDSNPYEQYF.

The chain couples TRBV7-9 to TRBJ1-2; 7 nucleotides line up with TRBD1. V was pared by 1 base and J by 8 bases, with 4 bases of the junction left unmatched. This CDR3 comprises 13 residues. CDR1 SEHNR and CDR2 FQNEAQ come from the germline V gene (reference sequence). The CDR3 sequence is CASSLVQGKGYTF. DNA for the CDR3: TGTGCCAGCAGCTTAGTACAGGGGAAGGGCTACACCTTC.